The 3 T cell receptor beta chains reported below all come from one sample, sequenced in a study of control samples from healthy donors and cancer patients. Profiled with immunoSEQ multiplex PCR; TCRdb holds only in-frame clones, not every one. The sample contains just under 150,000 clones, 75% to 95% of which appear only once. The sequenced material came from blood. Source of these receptors: a man aged 25 to 40 in good health.

The chain carries TRBV5-1 and TRBJ2-1, with 10 bases lining up with TRBD2. The J segment lost 8 bases and the V segment lost 1 base, leaving 12 bases of the junction unmatched. Germline V gives CDR1 SGHRS, CDR2 YFSETQ. This CDR3 is 17 amino acids long. CDR3 loop: CASSLRASGGPGDEQFF. The CDR3 DNA reads TGCGCCAGCAGCTTGAGGGCTAGCGGGGGCCCCGGGGATGAGCAGTTCTTC. The whole variable domain, filled in from reference TRBV5-1 and TRBJ2-1, reads KAGVTQTPRYLIKTRGQQVTLSCSPISGHRSVSWYQQTPGQGLQFLFEYFSETQRNKGNFPGRFSGRQFSNSRSEMNVSTLELGDSALYLCASSLRASGGPGDEQFFGPGTRLTVL.

This chain uses TRBV27 with TRBJ2-2; 8 nucleotides line up with TRBD1. The CDR3 extends over 15 amino acids. The germline CDR1 and CDR2 sequences are MNHEY and SMNVEV (reference sequence). V was pared by 5 bases and J by 6 bases, with 8 bases of the junction left unmatched. This chain's CDR3 is CASSLRTGRPGELFF. In nucleotides, the CDR3 is TGTGCCAGCAGTCTCCGGACAGGGCGTCCCGGGGAGCTGTTTTTT.

V is TRBV5-4 and J is TRBJ2-3, with D unclear. Trimming stripped 1 base from V and 2 bases from J, with 8 bases between. The CDR3 runs 14 residues. Germline V gene lookup returns CDR1 SGHNT and CDR2 YYREEE (reference sequence). DNA for the CDR3: TGTGCCAGCAGCTTGTACCAAGACACAGATACGCAGTATTTT. Its translation is CASSLYQDTDTQYF.